This T cell receptor beta chain was identified during a study of identical twins. From the 5' RACE reads, TCRdb called clonotypes with MiXCR, one entry per CDR3 protein. This sample has 500,000 to 550,000 distinct CDR3 sequences, with less than 25% found just once. This clonotype has only a few counts. Germline V gene lookup returns CDR1 SGHRS and CDR2 YFSETQ. The length of the CDR3 is 13 residues. V shed 3 bases and J shed 2 bases, with 8 bases lying between them. The data also belong to a second study, concerning T cells expressing NK-cell markers. That work adds: The share of CD8+ T cells held by dominant NKG2C+ clonotypes was about 1.0-7.5% in about six donors.

Sequences were obtained from CD4+ T cells sorted from blood. The receptor comes from a woman aged 18-29 years in good health. The genes are TRBV5-1 and TRBJ2-5, with D uncertain. CDR3 DNA: TGCGCCAGCAGCTCTACGTGGCAAGAGACCCAGTACTTC. It translates to CASSSTWQETQYF.